Sequencing of this T cell receptor (beta chain) was carried out in a study of beta chain features in type 1 diabetes. On the study more broadly: All samples yielded some 110 million examined sorted cells.

As to this clone: Its antigen is unknown.

Researchers reported sorting CD4+ naive, central memory, regulatory and stem cell-like memory cells via CD45RO/CCR7/CD25/CD127/CD95/CD27. Expressed TCRB transcripts were sequenced because the isolated RNA had all been reverse transcribed beforehand. Roughly 3.6 million reads per sample were averaged for naive, central memory and regulatory samples. The assay was immunoSEQ multiplex PCR, and TCRdb's table has in-frame clones only and misses some. There are some 220,000 clones in the sample; roughly 10% occur only once, and 1% to 1.5% lies in the top ten. General study results and limits: In cDNA sequencing, cells with high TCR expression could be over-represented.

The specimen was central memory CD4+ T cells from blood. This receptor was identified in a man in his late teens or twenties in good health.

CDR3 protein: CASSLFPLFERGADEQFF. In nucleotides, the CDR3 is TGTGCCAGCAGCTTATTCCCCTTGTTCGAGCGGGGGGCTGACGAGCAGTTCTTC. The chain couples TRBV7-6 to TRBJ2-1; TRBD2 matches 9 bases. Germline CDR1 SGHVS, CDR2 FNYEAQ. The CDR3 is 18 residues long. The J segment lost 10 bases and the V segment lost 2 bases, leaving 18 bases of the junction unmatched.